This T cell receptor beta chain was sequenced in a study of regulatory T cells in long-lasting Graves disease. As to time point: persistent/refractory GD, antithyroid drugs over 5 years with positive TRAb. Extracted PBMC RNA gave rise to the TCR library. This clonotype has more than one count but fewer than ten. Looked up from germline, CDR1 is GTSNPN and CDR2 is SVGIG (reference sequence). V shed 8 bases, J shed 1 base, and the junction held 14 bases outside the gene matches. The CDR3 sequence is 17 residues long. iRepertoire HTBI primers and Arm-PCR of CDR3 regions built TCR beta libraries. TCRdb re-analysed the multiplex PCR reads in MiXCR, keeping a single row per CDR3 protein. This table holds hundreds of thousands of distinct CDR3 sequences, under 25% found once.

The source is a female donor with Graves disease. Sequences were derived from peripheral blood mononuclear cells (PBMCs), sampled when the disease was refractory, from a patient treated with antithyroid drugs. The chain has TRBV30 and TRBJ2-5, with TRBD2 matching over 12 bases. The CDR3 DNA reads TGTGCCAGGGCTAGCGGGAGGGCCTTGCGAGGCCAAGAGACCCAGTACTTC. Protein product: CARASGRALRGQETQYF. The variable domain in full, completed from reference TRBV30 and TRBJ2-5, reads SQTIHQWPATLVQPVGSPLSLECTVEGTSNPNLYWYRQAAGRGLQLLFYSVGIGQISSEVPQNLSASRPQDRQFILSSKKLLLSDSGFYLCARASGRALRGQETQYFGPGTRLLVL.